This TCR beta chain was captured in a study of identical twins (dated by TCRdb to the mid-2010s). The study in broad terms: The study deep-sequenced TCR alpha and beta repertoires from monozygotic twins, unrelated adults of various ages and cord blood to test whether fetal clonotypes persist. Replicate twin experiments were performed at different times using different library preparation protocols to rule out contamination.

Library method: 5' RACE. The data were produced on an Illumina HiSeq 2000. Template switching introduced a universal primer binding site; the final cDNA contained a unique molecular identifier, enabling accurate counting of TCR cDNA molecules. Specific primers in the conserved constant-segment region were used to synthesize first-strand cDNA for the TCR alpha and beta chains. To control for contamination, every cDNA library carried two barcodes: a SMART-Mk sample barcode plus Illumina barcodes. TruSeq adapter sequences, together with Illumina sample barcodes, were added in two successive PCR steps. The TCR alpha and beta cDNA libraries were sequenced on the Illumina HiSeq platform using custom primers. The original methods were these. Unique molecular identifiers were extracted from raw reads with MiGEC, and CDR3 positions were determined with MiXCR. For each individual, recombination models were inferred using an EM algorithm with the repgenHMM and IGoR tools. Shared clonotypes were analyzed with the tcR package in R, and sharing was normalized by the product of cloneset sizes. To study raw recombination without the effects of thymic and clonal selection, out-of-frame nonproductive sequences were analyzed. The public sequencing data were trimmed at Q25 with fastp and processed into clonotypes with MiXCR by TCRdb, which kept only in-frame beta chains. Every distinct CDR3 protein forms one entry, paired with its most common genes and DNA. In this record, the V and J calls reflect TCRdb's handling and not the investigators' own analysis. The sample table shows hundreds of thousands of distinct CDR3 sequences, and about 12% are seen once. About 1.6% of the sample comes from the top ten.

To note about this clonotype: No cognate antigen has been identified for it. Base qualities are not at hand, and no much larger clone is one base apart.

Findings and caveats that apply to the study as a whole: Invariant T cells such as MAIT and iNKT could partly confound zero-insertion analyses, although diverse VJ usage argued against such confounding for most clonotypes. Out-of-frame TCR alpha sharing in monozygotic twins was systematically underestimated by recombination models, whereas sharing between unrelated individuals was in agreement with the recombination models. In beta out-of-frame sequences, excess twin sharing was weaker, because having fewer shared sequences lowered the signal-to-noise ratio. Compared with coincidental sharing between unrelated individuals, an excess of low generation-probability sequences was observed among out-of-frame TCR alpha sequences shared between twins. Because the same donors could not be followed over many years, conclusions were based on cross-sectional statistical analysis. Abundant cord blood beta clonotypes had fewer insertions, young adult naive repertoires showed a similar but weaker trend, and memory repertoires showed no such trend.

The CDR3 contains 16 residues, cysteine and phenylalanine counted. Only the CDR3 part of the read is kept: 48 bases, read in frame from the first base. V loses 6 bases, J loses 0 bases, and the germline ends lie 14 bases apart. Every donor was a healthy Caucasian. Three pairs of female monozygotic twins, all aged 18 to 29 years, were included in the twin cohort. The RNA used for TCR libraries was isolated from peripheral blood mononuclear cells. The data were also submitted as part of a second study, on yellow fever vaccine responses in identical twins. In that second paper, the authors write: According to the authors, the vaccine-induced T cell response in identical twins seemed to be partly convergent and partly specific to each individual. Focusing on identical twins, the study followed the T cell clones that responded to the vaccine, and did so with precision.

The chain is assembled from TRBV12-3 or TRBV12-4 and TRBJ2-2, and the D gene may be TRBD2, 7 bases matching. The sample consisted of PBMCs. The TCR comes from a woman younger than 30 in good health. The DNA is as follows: TGTGCCAGCAGGGGGGGGGCCAACGCGAACACCGGGGAGCTGTTTTTT. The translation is CASRGGANANTGELFF.